The 18 T cell receptor beta chains in this list originate from one sample, sequenced in a study of cytomegalovirus exposure and HLA in healthy donors. PCR used 60 Vbeta primers and 13 Jbeta primers. Clones were read by immunoSEQ multiplex PCR, and TCRdb kept only the in-frame ones, dropping some. The table includes under 200,000 clones, around 83% detected once. Sequenced input: PBMCs. The receptor source for this set is a woman aged 18-29 years in good health and CMV-seronegative.

The chain links TRBV29-1 to TRBJ1-1, with no clear D. Trimming shortened V by 6 bases and J by 3 bases, and 14 bases separated the two germline ends. CDR1 is SQVTM and CDR2 is ANQGSEA in the germline V gene. The CDR3 runs to 13 residues. The CDR3 sequence: CSVMREFDTEAFF. The CDR3 nucleotides are TGCAGCGTCATGAGGGAGTTTGACACTGAAGCTTTCTTT. The full variable domain, rest sourced from reference TRBV29-1 and TRBJ1-1, is SAVISQKPSRDICQRGTSLTIQCQVDSQVTMMFWYRQQPGQSLTLIATANQGSEATYESGFVIDKFPISRPNLTFSTLTVSNMSPEDSSIYLCSVMREFDTEAFFGQGTRLTVV.

The sample holds a few counts of this clone. The rearrangement uses TRBV6-5 and TRBJ2-7, with 11 bases fitting TRBD2. The germline V gene encodes CDR1 MNHEY and CDR2 SVGAGI. The CDR3 is 15 amino acids. V shed 5 bases and J 0 bases; nucleotides not matched to a gene: 3. CDR3 residues: CASSGGTSGSYEQYF. DNA of the CDR3: TGTGCCAGCAGTGGCGGGACTAGCGGCTCCTACGAGCAGTACTTC.

This rearrangement joins TRBV30 to TRBJ2-1, with a possible D match to TRBD1 (6 bases). Trimming left V 5 bases short and J 0 bases short, with 8 bases between. The CDR3 totals 13 residues. Germline CDR1 reads GTSNPN; CDR2 reads SVGIG (reference sequence). In DNA form, the CDR3 reads TGTGCCTGGCGGACAGACTCCTACAATGAGCAGTTCTTC. It specifies CAWRTDSYNEQFF.

The V and J genes are TRBV27 and TRBJ1-2; TRBD1 matches 7 bases. J gave up 4 bases and V 6 bases, and 8 bases lay outside the gene matches. CDR3 length: 14 residues. Germline V gives CDR1 MNHEY, CDR2 SMNVEV (reference sequence). In nucleotides, the CDR3 is TGTGCCAGCAGCGACAGGGCCGACATCTATGGCTACACCTTC. Translation: CASSDRADIYGYTF.

The chain is built from TRBV18 and TRBJ2-5; 8 bases agree with TRBD1. The CDR3 totals 14 residues. The junction had 4 bases not matched to a gene; V was cut back by 4 bases and J by 3 bases. In germline, CDR1 is KGHSH, CDR2 LQKENI. In nucleotides, the CDR3 is TGTGCCAGCTCACGACAGGGGACGAAAGAGACCCAGTACTTC. Protein product: CASSRQGTKETQYF.

The rearrangement joins TRBV28 to TRBJ2-5, with 7 bases matching TRBD1. With the DNA end fitting TRBJ2-7 better, the J assignment may be wrong. Germline CDR1 MDHEN, CDR2 SYDVKM. This CDR3 has 14 residues. CDR3 DNA sequence: TGTGCCACCATCACCGGGACAGCTTCCTACGAGCAGTACTTC. It is translated as CATITGTASYEQYF.

This clone has only a few counts. The V and J genes are TRBV10-3 and TRBJ1-1; D perhaps matches TRBD1 (5 bases). The germline gives CDR1 ENHRY, CDR2 SYGVKD. The CDR3 totals 12 residues. Trimming pared 6 bases from V and 1 base from J, leaving 6 bases between. The CDR3: CAIRTENTEAFF. The CDR3 bases are TGTGCCATCAGGACAGAGAACACTGAAGCTTTCTTT.

The chain employs TRBV28 and TRBJ2-5; the D gene is possibly TRBD1 (6 bases). Trimming removed 5 bases from V and 4 bases from J, with 14 bases in between. Germline loops: CDR1 MDHEN, CDR2 SYDVKM. The CDR3 length is 14 residues. The DNA for the CDR3 is TGTGCCAGCAGTCTAACAGGGAAGAGAGAGACCCAGTACTTC. It yields the protein CASSLTGKRETQYF.

This chain uses TRBV7-9 with TRBJ2-7; no definite D call. Trimming stripped 3 bases from V and 6 bases from J, with 9 bases between. Per germline, CDR1 SEHNR and CDR2 FQNEAQ (reference sequence). The CDR3 extends over 12 amino acids. Written as DNA, the CDR3 is TGTGCCAGCAGCTTCCCGGGTACCGAGCAGTACGTC. Translating gives CASSFPGTEQYV.

The genes are TRBV27 and TRBJ1-1; maybe TRBD1 (5 bases). V lost 3 bases, J lost 5 bases, and 13 bases lay in between. Germline CDR1 and CDR2: MNHEY and SMNVEV (reference sequence). The CDR3 covers 14 residues. This CDR3 reads CASSFLGGGTEAFF. CDR3 in DNA: TGTGCCAGCAGTTTTTTGGGGGGGGGTACTGAAGCTTTCTTT.

This chain uses TRBV5-1 with TRBJ2-5; D is unresolved. V shed 6 bases and J shed 6 bases, with 9 bases lying between them. Germline CDR1 is SGHRS and CDR2 is YFSETQ. The CDR3 has 11 amino acids. CDR3 sequence reads: CASTADKTQYF. In nucleotides, the CDR3 is TGCGCCAGCACCGCAGACAAGACCCAGTACTTC.

The chain carries TRBV10-2 and TRBJ2-5; D not resolved. The V gene's germline CDR1 is WSHSY and CDR2 SAAADI. V was cut by 8 bases and J by 2 bases, with 9 bases left in between. The CDR3 is 12 residues long. This CDR3 is CASETEQETQYF. CDR3 bases: TGCGCCAGCGAAACTGAACAAGAGACCCAGTACTTC.

This chain joins TRBV7-8 and TRBJ1-5; possible D gene TRBD1, 6 bases. V shed 2 bases and J shed 3 bases, with 11 bases lying between them. The CDR3 runs to 15 residues. Germline V lookup: CDR1 SGHVS, CDR2 FQNEAQ. In DNA form, the CDR3 reads TGTGCCAGCAGCTTACGGGACACACTCAATCAGCCCCAGCATTTT. It is translated as CASSLRDTLNQPQHF. The whole variable domain, remainder taken from reference TRBV7-8 and TRBJ1-5, is GAGVSQSPRYKVAKRGQDVALRCDPISGHVSLFWYQQALGQGPEFLTYFQNEAQLDKSGLPSDRFFAERPEGSVSTLKIQRTQQEDSAVYLCASSLRDTLNQPQHFGDGTRLSIL.

This chain connects TRBV27 to TRBJ2-1; 12 bases map to TRBD2. After removal of 5 bases from V and 4 bases from J, the junction contained 9 bases not matched to a gene. Germline V gives CDR1 MNHEY, CDR2 SMNVEV (reference sequence). The CDR3 runs to 17 residues. For the CDR3, the DNA is TGTGCCAGCAGTATAAGGACTAGCGGGAACCTTTACAATGAGCAGTTCTTC. This translates into CASSIRTSGNLYNEQFF.

This clone has just a few counts. V is TRBV28 and J is TRBJ1-5; D remains ambiguous. Germline CDR1 MDHEN, CDR2 SYDVKM. The CDR3 has 13 residues. Deletions cut 2 bases from V and 4 bases from J, with 6 bases between. This CDR3 is CASSLDGNQPQHF. CDR3 DNA: TGTGCCAGCAGTTTAGACGGGAATCAGCCCCAGCATTTT. Variable domain in full (rest from reference TRBV28 and TRBJ1-5): DVKVTQSSRYLVKRTGEKVFLECVQDMDHENMFWYRQDPGLGLRLIYFSYDVKMKEKGDIPEGYSVSREKKERFSLILESASTNQTSMYLCASSLDGNQPQHFGDGTRLSIL.

V usage is TRBV7-9 and J usage is TRBJ1-5; D is perhaps TRBD1 (5 bases). This CDR3 spans 14 amino acids. Trimming took 4 bases from V and 5 from J, leaving 12 bases between them. The germline V gene has CDR1 SEHNR and CDR2 FQNEAQ (reference sequence). CDR3 amino acids: CASSSAGGDQPQHF. CDR3 coding DNA: TGTGCCAGCAGCTCCGCCGGGGGGGATCAGCCCCAGCATTTT.

The rearrangement links TRBV10-3 to TRBJ2-7; TRBD2 is a possible D gene (6 bases). The V and J ends lost 4 bases and 3 bases respectively, with 10 bases between them. The CDR3 sequence is 13 residues long. CDR1 ENHRY and CDR2 SYGVKD come from the germline V gene. Here the CDR3 DNA reads TGTGCCATCAGTGGCGGGGAAGGCTACGAGCAGTACGTC. Translating gives CAISGGEGYEQYV.

This rearrangement joins TRBV27 to TRBJ2-5, with D tentatively TRBD1 (5 bases). Trimming pared 2 bases from V and 5 bases from J, leaving 15 bases between. Germline CDR1 reads MNHEY; CDR2 reads SMNVEV (reference sequence). The CDR3 extends over 15 amino acids. CDR3 DNA sequence: TGTGCCAGCAGTTTAGGCAGGGCCCGTGGGGAGACCCAGTACTTC. It translates to CASSLGRARGETQYF.